This entry describes one T cell receptor beta chain. The data are from a study of blood T cell repertoires in COVID-19. Study background: Spain, Italy and the United States supplied samples that represented acute and convalescent COVID-19. PBMCs, B-cell-depleted T cells, or T cells were the source of the cDNA or gDNA that made up the material.

As processed by the authors: Quantification of nucleated cells was approximated via reference gene primer amplification. Clones were sequenced by immunoSEQ multiplex PCR, and TCRdb holds only the in-frame ones, with some missing. The V and J calls and clone size were taken over from that table, and D and trimming were inferred from the DNA. The table lists about 88,000 clones, 90% of them singletons. Deletions cut 1 base from V and 2 bases from J, with 12 bases between. CDR1 is SGHVS and CDR2 is FQNEAQ in the germline V gene. The CDR3 has 16 amino acids. The chain employs TRBV7-8 and TRBJ1-3; possibly TRBD1 for D (6 bases). The TCR comes from a man aged 18 to 29 with COVID-19, enrolled during active disease. Sequenced material: peripheral blood. CDR3 DNA sequence: TGTGCCAGCAGCTTAGATGGGGGCTGGACTGGAAACACCATATATTTT. As protein: CASSLDGGWTGNTIYF.